One T cell receptor beta chain is described in this entry. No antigen is known for it. Study-wide results and limits: Greatest tumor Treg TCR overlap was with tumor naive CD4+ cells.

Full-length variable regions came from constant-region reverse primers plus semi-nested Nested Universal Primer A PCR. TCRdb reprocessed the 5' RACE reads via MiXCR and lists one record per CDR3 protein. This repertoire shows about 57,000 distinct CDR3 sequences, roughly 28% found once; its top ten account for approximately 3%. The CDR3 totals 14 residues. V lost 6 bases and J lost 3, with 14 bases in between. The V gene's germline CDR1 is SEHNR and CDR2 FQNEAQ (reference sequence). The sequence derives from a female donor with breast cancer. Sequencing was performed on tumor-infiltrating memory CD4+ T cells sorted from the breast tumor. Subset meaning: memory CD4+ T cells, CD4+CD45RO+CD25-. The V call is TRBV7-9, the J call TRBJ1-2; D may be TRBD1 (5 bases). CDR3 region: CASSIGTLDYGYTF. The CDR3 DNA reads TGTGCCAGCAGTATCGGGACTCTCGACTATGGCTACACCTTC.